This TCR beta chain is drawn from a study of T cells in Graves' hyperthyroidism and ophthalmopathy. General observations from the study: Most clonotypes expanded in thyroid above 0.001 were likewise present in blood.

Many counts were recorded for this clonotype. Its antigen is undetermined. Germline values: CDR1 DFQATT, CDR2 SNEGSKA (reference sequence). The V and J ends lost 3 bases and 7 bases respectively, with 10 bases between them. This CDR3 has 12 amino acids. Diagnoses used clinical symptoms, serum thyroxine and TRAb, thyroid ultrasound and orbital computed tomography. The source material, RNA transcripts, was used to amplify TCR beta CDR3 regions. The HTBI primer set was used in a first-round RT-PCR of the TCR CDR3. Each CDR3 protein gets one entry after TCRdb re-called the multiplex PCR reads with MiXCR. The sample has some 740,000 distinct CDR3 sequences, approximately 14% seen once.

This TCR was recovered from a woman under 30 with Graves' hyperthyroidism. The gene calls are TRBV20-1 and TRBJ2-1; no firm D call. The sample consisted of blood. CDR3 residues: CSARSPPNEQFF. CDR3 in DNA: TGCAGTGCTAGGTCCCCTCCTAATGAGCAGTTCTTC.